This passage covers 22 T cell receptor beta chains from one sample sequenced in a study of technical replicates of blood from four donors. This table comes from immunoSEQ multiplex PCR, and its TCRdb copy is limited to in-frame clones, with some not included. The sample records some 66,000 clones, 98% being singletons. The sequencing sample was made of T cells isolated from PBMCs. Source of these receptors: a human donor in good health.

The V and J genes are TRBV9 and TRBJ2-1, with 13 positions matching TRBD2. The CDR3 runs to 16 residues. CDR1 and CDR2 (germline): SGDLS, YYNGEE. The V and J ends lost 6 bases and 9 bases, in that order; junction bases with no gene match: 12. The CDR3 loop is CASTKEGLAGLGEQFF. CDR3 coding DNA: TGTGCCAGCACCAAGGAGGGACTAGCGGGGCTCGGTGAGCAGTTCTTC.

This chain joins TRBV6-5 and TRBJ2-3; 8 bases agree with TRBD2. This CDR3 spans 16 amino acids. The germline V gene encodes CDR1 MNHEY and CDR2 SVGAGI. V lost 4 bases, J lost 2 bases, and 8 bases stayed unmatched. The CDR3 reads CASSSPGLGYTDTQYF. In nucleotides, the CDR3 is TGTGCCAGCAGTTCCCCGGGACTAGGGTACACAGATACGCAGTATTTT.

This rearrangement joins TRBV7-2 to TRBJ2-7, with a possible D match to TRBD2 (7 bases). Germline V gives CDR1 SGHTA, CDR2 FQGNSA. This CDR3 has 16 amino acids. V was cut by 1 base and J by 6 bases, with 19 bases left in between. The CDR3 reads CASSLVFVQGGGEQYF. CDR3 bases: TGTGCCAGCAGCTTAGTTTTTGTCCAGGGAGGGGGCGAGCAGTACTTC.

This chain links TRBV29-1 with TRBJ2-1, with 14 bases identical to TRBD2. The germline V gene has CDR1 SQVTM and CDR2 ANQGSEA. The CDR3 runs to 16 residues. V trimming: 7 bases; J trimming: 4 bases; junction bases outside the gene matches: 9. The CDR3 DNA reads TGCAGCGCCGGGACTAGCGGGAGCATGGGGTACAATGAGCAGTTCTTC. Its protein product is CSAGTSGSMGYNEQFF.

This chain links TRBV5-5 with TRBJ1-6; D is uncertain. The V and J ends lost 2 bases and 4 bases respectively, with 13 bases between them. From germline, CDR1 is SGHKS and CDR2 YYEKEE (reference sequence). This CDR3 region has 16 residues. CDR3 amino acids: CASSFFGGLYNSPLHF. The CDR3, as DNA: TGTGCCAGCAGCTTTTTTGGCGGACTGTATAATTCACCCCTCCACTTT. The full variable domain, rest sourced from reference TRBV5-5 and TRBJ1-6, is DAGVTQSPTHLIKTRGQQVTLRCSPISGHKSVSWYQQVLGQGPQFIFQYYEKEERGRGNFPDRFSARQFPNYSSELNVNALLLGDSALYLCASSFFGGLYNSPLHFGNGTRLTVT.

The genes are TRBV5-1 and TRBJ2-6; a possible D gene is TRBD1 (5 bases). CDR3 length: 20 residues. Per the germline V gene, CDR1 is SGHRS and CDR2 is YFSETQ. V gave up 0 bases and J gave up 0 bases, with 19 bases separating them. The CDR3 spells CASSLEKQAPIHSGANVLTF. The CDR3 DNA reads as TGCGCCAGCAGCTTGGAGAAACAGGCACCTATACACTCTGGGGCCAACGTCCTGACTTTC.

This chain links TRBV5-1 with TRBJ2-7; TRBD2 agrees at 8 bases. CDR1 is SGHRS, CDR2 YFSETQ, per germline. The trim removed 4 bases at V and 1 base at J, leaving 10 bases unmatched. This CDR3 is 16 amino acids long. CDR3 amino acids: CASSPIGTSGSYEQYF. The DNA of the CDR3 is TGCGCCAGCAGCCCGATCGGGACTAGTGGTTCCTACGAGCAGTACTTC.

This sequence joins TRBV5-1 and TRBJ2-4, with D tentatively TRBD1 (6 bases). CDR3 length equals 16 residues. V was cut by 3 bases and J by 0 bases, with 13 bases left in between. Germline V CDR1 and CDR2: SGHRS, YFSETQ. For the CDR3, the DNA is TGCGCCAGCAGCTCCGGACAGCTCGTAGCCAAAAACATTCAGTACTTC. The encoded protein is CASSSGQLVAKNIQYF.

In DNA, the CDR3 is TGTGCCAGCACCTTCCTGCGGACGTGGCAGGGGGTAGGAAACACCATATATTTT. This codes for CASTFLRTWQGVGNTIYF. The V call is TRBV28, the J call TRBJ1-3; 7 nucleotides match TRBD1. CDR3 length: 18 amino acids. Germline CDR1 is MDHEN and CDR2 is SYDVKM. The J segment lost 4 bases and the V segment lost 7 bases, leaving 19 bases of the junction unmatched.

V and J are TRBV10-3 and TRBJ2-7; D is perhaps TRBD2 (6 bases). The V gene's germline CDR1 is ENHRY and CDR2 SYGVKD. This CDR3 is built from 14 residues. With 3 bases removed from V and 0 bases from J, the gap between germline ends came to 9 bases. The CDR3 bases are TGTGCCATCAGTGATTTGGGGGGCTCCTACGAGCAGTACTTC. Residues: CAISDLGGSYEQYF.

This chain joins TRBV19 and TRBJ2-1; D is uncertain. CDR3 length equals 12 residues. Germline V gene lookup returns CDR1 LNHDA and CDR2 SQIVND (reference sequence). Trimming left V 3 bases short and J 8 bases short, with 8 bases between. DNA for the CDR3: TGTGCCAGTAGTATCGCAGGCGATGAGCAGTTCTTC. This encodes CASSIAGDEQFF.

The rearrangement links TRBV15 to TRBJ1-4; tentative D call: TRBD1 (6 bases). V was trimmed by 0 bases and J by 3 bases, leaving 11 bases between them. Germline assignment: CDR1 LNHNV and CDR2 YYDKDF (reference sequence). The CDR3 spans 16 residues. Here the CDR3 reads CATSRDRGSANEKLFF. The DNA of the CDR3 is TGTGCCACCAGCAGAGATAGGGGGTCGGCTAATGAAAAACTGTTTTTT.

CDR3 sequence: CASSHTLRGAYEQYF. In DNA form, the CDR3 reads TGCGCCAGCAGCCATACCCTCAGGGGGGCTTACGAGCAGTACTTC. The chain carries TRBV4-1 and TRBJ2-7; the D gene is possibly TRBD1 (7 bases). The germline V gene encodes CDR1 MGHRA and CDR2 YSYEKL. V was cut by 3 bases and J by 4 bases, with 16 bases left in between. This CDR3 contains 15 residues.

This chain connects TRBV6-5 to TRBJ2-5, with D maybe TRBD2 (6 bases). The ends were cut back, 4 bases at V and 5 bases at J, with 14 bases in the middle. The CDR3 consists of 14 residues. Per the germline V gene, CDR1 is MNHEY and CDR2 is SVGAGI. CDR3 sequence: CASSSPIGRETQYF. The CDR3 DNA is TGTGCCAGCAGTTCCCCGATAGGGAGGGAGACCCAGTACTTC.

The gene calls are TRBV5-1 and TRBJ2-3; the match to TRBD2 covers 11 bases. CDR1 SGHRS and CDR2 YFSETQ come from the germline V gene. V was clipped by 1 base and J by 2 bases; unmatched bases: 12. The CDR3 covers 19 residues. The CDR3 loop reads CASSLSRLAGPRDTDTQYF. The CDR3 DNA reads as TGCGCCAGCAGCTTGTCTAGACTAGCGGGACCACGGGACACAGATACGCAGTATTTT.

The rearrangement links TRBV18 to TRBJ2-1, with D possibly matching TRBD1 (5 bases). V lost 5 bases to trimming and J lost 7 bases, with 18 bases between them. CDR3 length equals 15 residues. Germline lookup yields CDR1 KGHSH and CDR2 LQKENI. The CDR3 DNA is TGTGCCAGCTCAGACGGACAAGGCGCGCAAAATGAGCAGTTCTTC. Amino acid sequence: CASSDGQGAQNEQFF.

This clone was recorded only once. The rearrangement joins TRBV4-1 to TRBJ2-4, with 8 bases lining up with TRBD2. The CDR3 contains 17 residues. Germline assignment: CDR1 MGHRA and CDR2 YSYEKL. V trimming: 4 bases; J trimming: 2 bases; junction bases outside the gene matches: 10. In DNA, the CDR3 is TGCGCCAGCAGCCGCCAAGGACTAGCCGTATCCAAAAACATTCAGTACTTC. Protein sequence: CASSRQGLAVSKNIQYF.

The chain is built from TRBV5-1 and TRBJ2-5; 8 bases map to TRBD2. Germline trimming cut 3 bases from V and 2 bases from J; bases unmatched to any gene: 3. The CDR3 has 14 amino acids. Germline V gene sequence: CDR1 SGHRS, CDR2 YFSETQ. The CDR3 protein is CASSSPSGQETQYF. The CDR3 nucleotides read TGCGCCAGCAGCTCCCCTAGCGGGCAAGAGACCCAGTACTTC.

The rearrangement links TRBV19 to TRBJ2-1; possibly TRBD1 for D (6 bases). V shed 3 bases and J shed 3 bases, with 12 bases lying between them. The CDR3 has 15 amino acids. CDR1 is LNHDA and CDR2 is SQIVND in the germline V gene (reference sequence). Written as DNA, the CDR3 is TGTGCCAGTAGTATGGGGACAACTATCTACAATGAGCAGTTCTTC. This encodes CASSMGTTIYNEQFF. The full variable domain, completed using reference TRBV19 and TRBJ2-1, is DGGITQSPKYLFRKEGQNVTLSCEQNLNHDAMYWYRQDPGQGLRLIYYSQIVNDFQKGDIAEGYSVSREKKESFPLTVTSAQKNPTAFYLCASSMGTTIYNEQFFGPGTRLTVL.

V usage is TRBV5-5 and J usage is TRBJ1-2, with D unclear. CDR1 SGHKS and CDR2 YYEKEE come from the germline V gene (reference sequence). This CDR3 is built from 11 residues. V dropped 3 bases and J dropped 13 bases, with 13 bases sitting between them. CDR3 in DNA: TGTGCCAGCAGCTCCCCCGTTACTTGCACCTTC. Its protein product is CASSSPVTCTF.

This clone came up once. The chain couples TRBV4-1 to TRBJ1-2; no definite D call. The CDR3 consists of 15 residues. V was clipped by 2 bases and J by 8 bases, with 18 bases between them. The germline V gene has CDR1 MGHRA and CDR2 YSYEKL. This chain's CDR3 is CASSQTPGSIWGYTF. In nucleotides, the CDR3 is TGCGCCAGCAGCCAAACCCCGGGATCTATTTGGGGCTACACCTTC.

This clone was counted once. J is TRBJ1-3 and V is TRBV5-4; D is perhaps TRBD1 (5 bases). V was pared by 10 bases and J by 3 bases, with 23 bases between. This CDR3 is built from 16 residues. CDR1 and CDR2 from the germline V gene are SGHNT and YYREEE (reference sequence). The chain's CDR3 is CAHRGPRRGFGNTIYF. CDR3 in DNA: TGTGCCCATAGAGGACCACGGCGGGGCTTTGGAAACACCATATATTTT.